Included here is one T cell receptor beta chain sequence, with context. This clonotype was seen many times. The target of this receptor is not known. It has no much larger one-base neighbor in the sample; base qualities were not kept. Library preparation used RT-PCR. The sample was run on an Illumina HiSeq 2500. TCRdb reran the public reads through fastp at Q25 and MiXCR, keeping productive beta chains. When rows share a CDR3 protein, they turn into one entry using the most common DNA and genes. The sample yields about 780,000 distinct CDR3 sequences; under 20% were counted once. Of the sample, about 11% is held by the ten largest clones. The sample originates from a study of response to subunit inactivated influenza vaccine (dated by TCRdb to 2016 to 2018). Turning to the overall study: The study used deep quantitative T cell receptor repertoire profiling to track responses to a trivalent subunit inactivated influenza vaccine. The paper as a whole reports these results and caveats: According to the authors, only a limited number of new T cells may be recruited by each seasonal influenza vaccination.

Source: PBMCs from blood, taken roughly 5 days after vaccination. This sequence originates from a man aged 45-65 years who received an inactivated influenza vaccine. Donor details come from another sample of the same person, matched by shared clones.

The CDR3 protein: CATSDLRGSGNTQYF. The nucleotide sequence reads as follows: TGTGCCACCAGTGATTTAAGGGGGAGTGGGAATACGCAGTATTTT. The sequence links TRBV24-1 to TRBJ2-3; TRBD1 is possibly the D segment (6 matching bases). Via the germline V gene, CDR1 is KGHDR and CDR2 SFDVKD. The CDR3 has 15 amino acids, counting the end cysteine and phenylalanine. The CDR3 DNA has 45 bases and is translated from base 1. Trimming costs V 1 base and J 7 bases, and their ends lie 14 bases apart.